This TCR beta chain was captured in a study of OX40 agonist ivuxolimab in advanced cancers. Study summary: Ivuxolimab was administered intravenously to patients at 0.01 to 10 mg/kg every 2 weeks. The dose-escalation cohort was just under 85% male, with a mean age of around 60 years, ranging about 20 to 85. Dose-escalation cases comprised hepatocellular carcinoma, melanoma, renal cell or head and neck cancer. Study-level points and caveats: Averaging showed that CD8+ T cells had more expanded clones than CD4+ did.

CDR3 length equals 14 residues. The V and J ends lost 2 bases and 3 bases respectively, with 11 bases between them. In germline, CDR1 is MNHEY, CDR2 SVGAGI. Generated by immunoSEQ multiplex PCR, the TCRdb table keeps only in-frame clones and is missing some. The table shows 83,000 or so clones, with about 81% occurring only once. Points on this clone: The antigen remains unidentified.

This clonotype was obtained from an adult with an advanced solid tumor such as melanoma, head and neck, liver or kidney cancer. The J gene is TRBJ2-7, the V gene TRBV6-5; D gene uncertain. Sequenced material: CD4+ or CD8+ T cells sorted from blood, taken in a trial of the OX40 agonist ivuxolimab. CDR3 nucleotides: TGTGCCAGCAGTTACACAAGCAGGCTCTACGAGCAGTACTTC. This translates into CASSYTSRLYEQYF.